Following are 20 T cell receptor beta chains from one sample sequenced in a study of shared clonotypes between healthy human individuals. The table came from immunoSEQ multiplex PCR; TCRdb's copy has only in-frame clones and leaves some out. Found here are roughly 410,000 clones, roughly 96% of them singletons; the top ten hold around 0.32%. The sample was memory CD8+ T cells sorted from blood. Subset reported: CD45RO+ cells pooled with CCR7-negative TemRA cells. These receptor sequences come from a man under 40 in good health.

The gene calls are TRBV2 and TRBJ2-2; D is ambiguous. Germline assignment: CDR1 SNHLY and CDR2 FYNNEI. The CDR3 spans 12 residues. Trimming took 9 bases from V and 4 from J, leaving 9 bases between them. CDR3 loop: CASKPATGELFF. DNA of the CDR3: TGTGCCAGTAAGCCAGCCACCGGGGAGCTGTTTTTT.

This rearrangement joins TRBV29-1 to TRBJ2-1, with TRBD2 matching 11 bases. V lost 3 bases, J lost 9 bases, and 10 bases stayed unmatched. The length of the CDR3 is 15 residues. The germline CDR1 and CDR2 sequences are SQVTM and ANQGSEA. The CDR3 sequence is CSVDKTSGRASEQFF. The DNA of the CDR3 is TGCAGCGTTGATAAAACTAGCGGGAGAGCAAGTGAGCAGTTCTTC.

V usage is TRBV28 and J usage is TRBJ2-7; tentatively, D is TRBD2 (5 bases). Germline CDR1 MDHEN, CDR2 SYDVKM. The V end lost 6 bases, the J end lost 3 bases, and 18 bases lay between the germline ends. This CDR3 contains 15 residues. Here the CDR3 DNA reads TGTGCCAGCAGCGAAATCACCGGGAACCACTACGAGCAGTACTTC. Residues: CASSEITGNHYEQYF.

This clone was recorded once. This chain uses TRBV11-3 with TRBJ2-1, with TRBD2 as a possible D gene (6 bases). From germline, CDR1 is SGHNT and CDR2 YENEEA. Trimming removed 1 base at V and 7 bases at J, with 11 bases between. This CDR3 spans 14 amino acids. The CDR3 nucleotides are TGTGCCAGCAGCTTAGGGGGAGGCGTGAATGAGCAGTTCTTC. It translates to CASSLGGGVNEQFF.

The chain joins TRBV7-9 to TRBJ1-2, with D hard to call. This CDR3 is 13 amino acids long. Germline values: CDR1 SEHNR, CDR2 FQNEAQ (reference sequence). V lost 3 bases and J 6 bases, leaving 11 bases between the germline ends. The CDR3 DNA reads TGTGCCAGCAGCTTCCCGGGAAGGGATGGCTACACCTTC. Translating it yields CASSFPGRDGYTF.

J is TRBJ1-4 and V is TRBV5-4; a weak D match, TRBD1 (5 bases). Germline lookup yields CDR1 SGHNT and CDR2 YYREEE (reference sequence). This CDR3 has 15 residues. V was trimmed by 1 base and J by 0 bases, leaving 7 bases between them. CDR3 nucleotide sequence: TGTGCCAGCAGCTTGAGGACAACAACTAATGAAAAACTGTTTTTT. Protein sequence: CASSLRTTTNEKLFF.

V usage is TRBV6-6 and J usage is TRBJ1-3, with D unresolved. Germline values: CDR1 MNHNY, CDR2 SVGAGI (reference sequence). The CDR3 totals 11 residues. Between the trimmed V and J ends, which lost 2 bases and 5 bases, there was a span of 1 base. CDR3 bases: TGTGCCAGCAGTTACCGAAACACCATATATTTT. Protein product: CASSYRNTIYF.

The chain uses TRBV7-9 and TRBJ1-4; no definite D call. The CDR3 contains 14 residues. With 4 bases removed from V and 0 bases from J, the gap between germline ends came to 6 bases. The germline gives CDR1 SEHNR, CDR2 FQNEAQ (reference sequence). This CDR3 is CASSWYATNEKLFF. CDR3 bases: TGTGCCAGCAGCTGGTATGCAACTAATGAAAAACTGTTTTTT. Drawing the rest from reference TRBV7-9 and TRBJ1-4, the complete variable domain is DTGVSQNPRHKITKRGQNVTFRCDPISEHNRLYWYRQTLGQGPEFLTYFQNEAQLEKSRLLSDRFSAERPKGSFSTLEIQRTEQGDSAMYLCASSWYATNEKLFFGSGTQLSVL.

The rearrangement uses TRBV11-3 and TRBJ2-2, with 7 bases that match TRBD1. This CDR3 spans 14 amino acids. CDR1 is SGHNT, CDR2 YENEEA, per germline. V shed 6 bases and J 3 bases; nucleotides not matched to a gene: 4. The CDR3 coding sequence is TGTGCCAGCAGAAGGGGGCGCGACACCGGGGAGCTGTTTTTT. This codes for CASRRGRDTGELFF.

The chain has TRBV5-4 and TRBJ2-1; TRBD2 aligns across 10 bases. The V and J ends lost 1 base and 7 bases, in that order; junction bases with no gene match: 8. The CDR3 extends over 16 amino acids. Germline-derived CDR1 and CDR2 are SGHNT and YYREEE (reference sequence). The CDR3 protein is CASSLSTSGLGNEQFF. DNA for the CDR3: TGTGCCAGCAGCTTGTCGACTAGCGGGCTAGGGAATGAGCAGTTCTTC.

The chain is built from TRBV6-6 and TRBJ2-7; TRBD1 is a possible D gene (6 bases). Germline V gives CDR1 MNHNY, CDR2 SVGAGI (reference sequence). The CDR3 sequence is 14 residues long. The V end was cut by 3 bases, the J end by 0 bases, with 9 bases between. Here the CDR3 DNA reads TGTGCCAGCAGTTATGGACAGCTCTCCTACGAGCAGTACTTC. This sequence encodes CASSYGQLSYEQYF.

V is TRBV4-2 and J is TRBJ2-1; D gene unclear. Trimming took off 0 bases at V and 6 bases at J, with 6 bases between the two ends. The CDR3 extends over 13 amino acids. CDR1 and CDR2 (germline): LGHNA, YNFKEQ. The CDR3 bases are TGTGCCAGCAGCCAAGAGTTTGGCAATGAGCAGTTCTTC. Its protein is CASSQEFGNEQFF.

Comments on this clone: No DNA is shown, since the ends of the CDR3 on it are uncertain; the CDR3 is the one TCRdb lists. This chain links TRBV28 with TRBJ1-2. The length of the CDR3 is 14 amino acids, counting both ends. Germline V lookup: CDR1 MDHEN, CDR2 SYDVKM. The chain's CDR3 is CASSLRAGRNGYTF.

This chain links TRBV4-1 with TRBJ2-5; D gene unclear. Germline CDR1 is MGHRA and CDR2 is YSYEKL. CDR3 length: 13 amino acids. V shed 3 bases and J shed 4 bases, with 9 bases lying between them. CDR3 nucleotides: TGCGCCAGCAGCCAGGTAGTTGTAGAGACCCAGTACTTC. This sequence encodes CASSQVVVETQYF.

This CDR3 reads CASRVTGNSGNTIYF. CDR3 coding DNA: TGCGCCAGCCGGGTTACAGGCAACTCTGGAAACACCATATATTTT. V usage is TRBV4-1 and J usage is TRBJ1-3, with a tentative D call TRBD1 (5 bases). Germline CDR1 and CDR2: MGHRA and YSYEKL. The CDR3 has 15 residues. V was cut by 8 bases and J by 0 bases, with 14 bases left in between.

The chain uses TRBV6-1 and TRBJ1-1, with D unresolved. Germline values: CDR1 MNHNS, CDR2 SASEGT. The CDR3 runs to 16 residues. The ends were cut back, 2 bases at V and 1 base at J, with 14 bases in the middle. CDR3 DNA sequence: TGTGCCAGCAGTGAATTGGTAGCACACCAGAACACTGAAGCTTTCTTT. Protein sequence: CASSELVAHQNTEAFF.

V usage is TRBV7-9 and J usage is TRBJ1-2; 7 nucleotides align to TRBD1. Germline V gene sequence: CDR1 SEHNR, CDR2 FQNEAQ (reference sequence). V trimming: 1 base; J trimming: 2 bases; junction bases outside the gene matches: 1. The CDR3 loop spans 14 amino acids. CDR3 nucleotide sequence: TGTGCCAGCAGCTTAGTCAGGGGGAACTATGGCTACACCTTC. This translates into CASSLVRGNYGYTF.

This chain connects TRBV19 to TRBJ2-7, with TRBD2 matching over 9 bases. The J segment lost 2 bases and the V segment lost 4 bases, leaving 0 bases of the junction unmatched. The germline gives CDR1 LNHDA, CDR2 SQIVND (reference sequence). CDR3 length: 13 amino acids. Here the CDR3 reads CASSSGRAYEQYF. Here the CDR3 DNA reads TGTGCCAGTAGTAGCGGGAGGGCCTACGAGCAGTACTTC.

This clone was recorded once. The chain links TRBV5-6 to TRBJ2-7, with D tentatively TRBD2 (6 bases). The CDR3 has 13 residues. Germline V gene lookup returns CDR1 SGHDT and CDR2 YYEEEE. V was cut by 2 bases and J by 5 bases, with 11 bases left in between. The DNA of the CDR3 is TGTGCCAGCAGCTTTCGGGGGAGGAACGAGCAGTACTTC. Its translation is CASSFRGRNEQYF.

The CDR3 sequence is CASSLEGKLGNQPQHF. Written as DNA, the CDR3 is TGTGCCAGCAGTTTGGAGGGGAAGCTTGGCAATCAGCCCCAGCATTTT. The chain links TRBV28 to TRBJ1-5; perhaps TRBD1 as D (5 bases). V gave up 3 bases and J gave up 2 bases, with 14 bases separating them. In germline, CDR1 is MDHEN, CDR2 SYDVKM. The CDR3 is 16 residues long.